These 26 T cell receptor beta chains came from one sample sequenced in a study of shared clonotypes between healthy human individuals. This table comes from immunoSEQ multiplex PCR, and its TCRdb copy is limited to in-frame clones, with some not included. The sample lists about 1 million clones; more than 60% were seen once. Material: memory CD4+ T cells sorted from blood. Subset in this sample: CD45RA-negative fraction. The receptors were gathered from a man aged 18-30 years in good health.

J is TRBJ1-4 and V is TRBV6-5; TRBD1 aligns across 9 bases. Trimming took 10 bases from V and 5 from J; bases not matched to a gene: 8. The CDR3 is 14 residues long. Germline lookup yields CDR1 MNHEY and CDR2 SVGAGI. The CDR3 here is CAISLDRGNEKLFF. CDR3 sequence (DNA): TGTGCCATCAGCCTAGACAGGGGGAATGAAAAACTGTTTTTT.

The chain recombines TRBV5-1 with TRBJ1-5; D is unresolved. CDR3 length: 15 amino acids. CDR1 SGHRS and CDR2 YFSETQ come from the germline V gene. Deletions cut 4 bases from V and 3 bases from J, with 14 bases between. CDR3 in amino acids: CASSQDGANNQPQHF. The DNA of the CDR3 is TGCGCCAGCAGCCAGGACGGAGCTAACAATCAGCCCCAGCATTTT. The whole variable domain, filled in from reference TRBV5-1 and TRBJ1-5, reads KAGVTQTPRYLIKTRGQQVTLSCSPISGHRSVSWYQQTPGQGLQFLFEYFSETQRNKGNFPGRFSGRQFSNSRSEMNVSTLELGDSALYLCASSQDGANNQPQHFGDGTRLSIL.

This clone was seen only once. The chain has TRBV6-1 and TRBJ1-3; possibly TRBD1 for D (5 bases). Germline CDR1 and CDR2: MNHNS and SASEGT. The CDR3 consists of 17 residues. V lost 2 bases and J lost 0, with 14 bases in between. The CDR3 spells CASSEQGMVVSGNTIYF. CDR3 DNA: TGTGCCAGCAGTGAACAGGGAATGGTCGTCTCTGGAAACACCATATATTTT.

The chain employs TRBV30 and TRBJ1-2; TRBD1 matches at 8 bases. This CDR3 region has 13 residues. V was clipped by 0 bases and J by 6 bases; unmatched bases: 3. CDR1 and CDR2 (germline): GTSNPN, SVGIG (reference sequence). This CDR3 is CAWSVQGEHGYTF. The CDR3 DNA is TGTGCCTGGAGTGTACAGGGGGAGCATGGCTACACCTTC.

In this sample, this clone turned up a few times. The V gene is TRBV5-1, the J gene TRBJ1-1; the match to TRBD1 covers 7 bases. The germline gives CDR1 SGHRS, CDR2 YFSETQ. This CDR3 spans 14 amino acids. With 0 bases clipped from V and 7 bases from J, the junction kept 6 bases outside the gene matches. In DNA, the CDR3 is TGCGCCAGCAGCTTGGCAGGGGACAGCCATGAAGCTTTCTTT. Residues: CASSLAGDSHEAFF.

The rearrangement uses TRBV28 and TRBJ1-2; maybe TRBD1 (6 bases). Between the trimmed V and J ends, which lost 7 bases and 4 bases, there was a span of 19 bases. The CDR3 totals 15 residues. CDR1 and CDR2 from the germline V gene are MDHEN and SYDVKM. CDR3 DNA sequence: TGTGCCAGCATATATTCCAGGGGCAGGTTCTATGGCTACACCTTC. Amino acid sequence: CASIYSRGRFYGYTF.

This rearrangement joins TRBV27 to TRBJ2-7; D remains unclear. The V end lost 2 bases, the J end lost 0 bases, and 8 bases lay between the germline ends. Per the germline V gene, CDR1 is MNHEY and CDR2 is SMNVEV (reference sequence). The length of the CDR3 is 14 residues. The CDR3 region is CASSLTHLSYEQYF. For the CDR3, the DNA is TGTGCCAGCAGTTTAACGCATCTCTCCTACGAGCAGTACTTC.

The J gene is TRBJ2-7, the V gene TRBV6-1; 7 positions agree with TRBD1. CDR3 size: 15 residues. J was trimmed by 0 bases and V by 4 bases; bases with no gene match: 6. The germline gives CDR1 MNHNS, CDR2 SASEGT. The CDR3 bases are TGTGCCAGCAGTGTTGTGGGACAGAACTCCTACGAGCAGTACTTC. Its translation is CASSVVGQNSYEQYF.

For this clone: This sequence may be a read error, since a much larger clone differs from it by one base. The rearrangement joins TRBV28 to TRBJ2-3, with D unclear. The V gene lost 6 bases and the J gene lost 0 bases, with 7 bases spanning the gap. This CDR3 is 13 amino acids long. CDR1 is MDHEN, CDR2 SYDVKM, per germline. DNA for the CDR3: TGTGCCAGCAGCGTGAGAAGCACAGATACGCAGTATTTT. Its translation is CASSVRSTDTQYF.

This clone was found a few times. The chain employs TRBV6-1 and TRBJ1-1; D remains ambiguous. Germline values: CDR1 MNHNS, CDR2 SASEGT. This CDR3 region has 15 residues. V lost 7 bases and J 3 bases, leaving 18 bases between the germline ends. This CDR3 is CASKGSIQLHTEAFF. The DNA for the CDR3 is TGTGCCAGCAAAGGTAGCATACAATTGCACACTGAAGCTTTCTTT.

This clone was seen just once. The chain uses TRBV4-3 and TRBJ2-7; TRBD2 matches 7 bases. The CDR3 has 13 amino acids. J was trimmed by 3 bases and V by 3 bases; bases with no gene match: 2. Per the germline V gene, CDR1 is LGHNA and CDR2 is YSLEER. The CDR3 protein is CASSQREYYEQYF. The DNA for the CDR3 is TGCGCCAGCAGCCAGCGGGAGTACTACGAGCAGTACTTC.

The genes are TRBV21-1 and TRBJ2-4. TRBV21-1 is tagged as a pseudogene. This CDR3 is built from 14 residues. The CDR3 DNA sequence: TGTGCCAGCACCCAAGAGGGGCGGAAAAACATTCAGTACTTC. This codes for CASTQEGRKNIQYF.

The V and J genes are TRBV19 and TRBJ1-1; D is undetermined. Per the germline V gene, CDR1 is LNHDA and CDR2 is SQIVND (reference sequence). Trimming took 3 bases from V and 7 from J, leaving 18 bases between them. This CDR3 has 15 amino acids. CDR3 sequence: CASSILPGRTDEAFF. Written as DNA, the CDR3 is TGTGCCAGTAGTATCTTACCTGGCCGTACCGATGAAGCTTTCTTT.

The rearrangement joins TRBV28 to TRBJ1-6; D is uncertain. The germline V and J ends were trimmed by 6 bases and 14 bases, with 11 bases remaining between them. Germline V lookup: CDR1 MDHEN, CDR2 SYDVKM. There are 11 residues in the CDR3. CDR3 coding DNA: TGTGCCAGCAGCGTACAAGAGTCCCTCCACTTT. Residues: CASSVQESLHF.

The CDR3 protein is CASSVAGTATNEKLFF. CDR3 DNA: TGTGCCAGCAGCGTAGCTGGTACAGCGACTAATGAAAAACTGTTTTTT. The chain carries TRBV9 and TRBJ1-4; D not certain. From germline, CDR1 is SGDLS and CDR2 YYNGEE. CDR3 length: 16 residues. V lost 0 bases, J lost 2 bases, and 11 bases lay in between.

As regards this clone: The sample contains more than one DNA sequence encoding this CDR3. In nucleotides, the CDR3 is TGTGCCATCAGTGAGTCTGGGGGTGAGCAGTTCTTC. Protein: CAISESGGEQFF. The rearrangement links TRBV10-3 to TRBJ2-1; D is tentatively TRBD1 or TRBD2 (5 bases each). Germline V gene lookup returns CDR1 ENHRY and CDR2 SYGVKD. CDR3 length: 12 amino acids. Trimming removed 0 bases at V and 9 bases at J, with 6 bases between.

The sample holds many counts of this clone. DNA for the CDR3: TGTGCCAGCAGTCCAGCGGGGGATGAGCAGTTCTTC. Residues: CASSPAGDEQFF. The V and J genes are TRBV6-5 and TRBJ2-1, with TRBD2 matching 8 bases. The CDR3 loop spans 12 amino acids. From germline, CDR1 is MNHEY and CDR2 SVGAGI. V shed 5 bases and J 8 bases; nucleotides not matched to a gene: 2.

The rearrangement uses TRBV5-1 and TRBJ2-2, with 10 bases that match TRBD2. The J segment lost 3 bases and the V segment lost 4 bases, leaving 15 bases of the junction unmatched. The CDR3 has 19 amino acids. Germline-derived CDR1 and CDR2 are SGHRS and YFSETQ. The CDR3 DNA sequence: TGCGCCAGCAGCCGCCGCCGTTCGAGCGGGAGGGACGACACCGGGGAGCTGTTTTTT. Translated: CASSRRRSSGRDDTGELFF.

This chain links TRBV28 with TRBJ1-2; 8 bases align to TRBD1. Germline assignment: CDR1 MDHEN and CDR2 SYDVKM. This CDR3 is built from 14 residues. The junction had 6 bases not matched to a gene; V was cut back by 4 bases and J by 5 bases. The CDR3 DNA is TGTGCCAGCAGTTGGACAGGGATGGTGTATGGCTACACCTTC. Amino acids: CASSWTGMVYGYTF.

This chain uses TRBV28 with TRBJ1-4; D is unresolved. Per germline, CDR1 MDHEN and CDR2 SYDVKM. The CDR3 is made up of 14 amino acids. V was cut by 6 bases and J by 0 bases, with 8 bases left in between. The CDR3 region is CASRALATNEKLFF. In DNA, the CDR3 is TGTGCCAGCAGGGCTCTTGCAACTAATGAAAAACTGTTTTTT.

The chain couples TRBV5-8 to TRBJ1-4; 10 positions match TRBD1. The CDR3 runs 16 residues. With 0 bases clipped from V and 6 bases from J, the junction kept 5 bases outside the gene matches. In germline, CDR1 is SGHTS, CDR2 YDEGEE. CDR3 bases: TGTGCCAGCAGCTTGGGATCCGGGACAGGGGATGAAAAACTGTTTTTT. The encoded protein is CASSLGSGTGDEKLFF.

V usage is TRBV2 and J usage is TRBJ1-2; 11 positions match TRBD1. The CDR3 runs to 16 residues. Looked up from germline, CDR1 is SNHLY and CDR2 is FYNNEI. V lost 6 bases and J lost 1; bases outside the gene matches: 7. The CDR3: CASSLGQGVINYGYTF. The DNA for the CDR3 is TGTGCCAGCAGCCTGGGACAGGGGGTGATTAACTATGGCTACACCTTC.

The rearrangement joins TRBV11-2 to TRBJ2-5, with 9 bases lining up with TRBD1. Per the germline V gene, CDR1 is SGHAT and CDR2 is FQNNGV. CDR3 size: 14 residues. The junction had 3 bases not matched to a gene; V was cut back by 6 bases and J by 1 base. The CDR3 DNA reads TGTGCCAGCAGGGGACAGGGATTCCAAGAGACCCAGTACTTC. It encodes CASRGQGFQETQYF.

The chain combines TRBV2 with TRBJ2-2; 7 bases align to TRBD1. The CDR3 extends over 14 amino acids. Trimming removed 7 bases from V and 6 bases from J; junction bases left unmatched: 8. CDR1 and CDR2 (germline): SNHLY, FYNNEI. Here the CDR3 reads CASNWDRVSGELFF. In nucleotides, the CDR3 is TGTGCCAGCAATTGGGACAGAGTCTCCGGGGAGCTGTTTTTT.

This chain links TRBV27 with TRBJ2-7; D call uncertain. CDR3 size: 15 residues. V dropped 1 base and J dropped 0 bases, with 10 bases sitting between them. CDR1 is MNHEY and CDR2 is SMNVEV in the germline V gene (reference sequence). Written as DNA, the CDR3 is TGTGCCAGCAGTTTATGGGCCAGAAGCTCCTACGAGCAGTACTTC. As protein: CASSLWARSSYEQYF.

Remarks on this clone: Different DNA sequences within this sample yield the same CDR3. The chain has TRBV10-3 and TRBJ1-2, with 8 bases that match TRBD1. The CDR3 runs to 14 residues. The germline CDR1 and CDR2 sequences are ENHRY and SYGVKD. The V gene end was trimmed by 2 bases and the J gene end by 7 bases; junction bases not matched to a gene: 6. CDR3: CAISESQGAGGYTF. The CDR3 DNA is TGTGCCATCAGTGAGAGTCAGGGGGCCGGTGGCTACACCTTC.